This entry concerns a single T cell receptor (beta chain). Its target is unknown. The record originates from a study of T-cell memory formation after mild COVID-19. At the level of the study: Among the donors, TCR clusters were largely specific to each donor. Study findings and constraints: Cross-reactive memory appears to have joined, as suggested by some responding clones showing up in pre-infection memory. Contracting CD4+ clones were located mainly in CM and EM, and CD8+ clones in EMRA.

Researchers used 5'RACE with constant-segment primers to make TCR alpha and TCR beta cDNA libraries that carry sample barcodes and UMIs. TCRdb fed the 5' RACE reads into MiXCR, producing one record per CDR3 protein. The table has 150,000 to 200,000 distinct CDR3 sequences, approximately 10% seen once. Germline V gene sequence: CDR1 KGHSH, CDR2 LQKENI. The CDR3 is made up of 17 amino acids. J was trimmed by 1 base and V by 3 bases; bases with no gene match: 10. This TCR derives from a young man who had mild COVID-19 (a few samples of this study predate the infection). Cell type and time point are not known. The specimen sequenced was PBMCs or a T cell subset sorted from them (not recorded which). J is TRBJ2-7 and V is TRBV18; 9 bases fit TRBD2. CDR3 in amino acids: CASSPFGGGDISYEQYV. CDR3 DNA sequence: TGTGCCAGCTCACCCTTCGGCGGGGGGGATATTTCCTACGAGCAGTACGTC.